A single sample gave rise to the 27 T cell receptor beta chains below, sequenced in a study of neurological immune-mediated disorders. In TCRdb, the 5' RACE reads were re-called with MiXCR into one record per CDR3 protein. The sample lists around 26,000 distinct CDR3 sequences, just over 6.5% seen once, with roughly 8.8% in the top ten. Sequences were obtained from PBMCs. The receptors come from a woman between 45 and 60 years old in good health.

This clonotype was counted ten times or more. In DNA form, the CDR3 reads TGTGCCAGCAGCCCTCGGGGTGCCGGCGCAGATACGCAGTATTTT. Its protein product is CASSPRGAGADTQYF. J is TRBJ2-3 and V is TRBV7-2; D possibly corresponds to TRBD2 (5 bases). Germline V gene data show CDR1 as SGHTA and CDR2 as FQGNSA. V dropped 5 bases and J dropped 4 bases, with 16 bases sitting between them. The CDR3 contains 15 residues.

The CDR3 sequence is CASGSINEKLFF. As DNA, the CDR3 is TGTGCTAGTGGTTCCATTAATGAAAAACTGTTTTTT. The chain carries TRBV12-5 and TRBJ1-4; no clear D gene. Germline V gene sequence: CDR1 LGHNT, CDR2 FRNRAP. The CDR3 has 12 residues. Trimming took 4 bases from V and 4 from J, leaving 4 bases between them.

This clonotype was detected ten times or more. This chain uses TRBV21-1 with TRBJ2-5. TRBV21-1 is a recognized pseudogene. The CDR3 has 10 amino acids. The CDR3 loop is CASSKETQYF. DNA for the CDR3: TGTGCCAGCAGCAAAGAGACCCAGTACTTC.

This clonotype was recorded at least ten times. V gene TRBV2 combines with J gene TRBJ1-5; 9 bases fit TRBD1. The length of the CDR3 is 14 residues. Germline assignment: CDR1 SNHLY and CDR2 FYNNEI. Trimming at V came to 6 bases and at J to 6 bases, leaving 6 bases not matched to a gene. The CDR3 DNA reads as TGTGCCAGCAGGGAGGGACAGGGAGGTCAGCCCCAGCATTTT. It translates to CASREGQGGQPQHF.

This clonotype was picked up many times. The V and J genes are TRBV9 and TRBJ1-1; a possible D gene is TRBD1 (6 bases). V was cut by 7 bases and J by 4 bases, with 14 bases left in between. The germline CDR1 and CDR2 sequences are SGDLS and YYNGEE. The CDR3 is 13 amino acids. CDR3 sequence reads: CASGTTGTTEAFF. CDR3 in DNA: TGTGCCAGCGGGACCACAGGGACCACTGAAGCTTTCTTT.

This clonotype occurred many times. The rearrangement uses TRBV12-3 or TRBV12-4 and TRBJ2-7; the D is unclear. The CDR3 loop spans 13 amino acids. Trimming cost V 4 bases and J 3 bases, with 10 bases left between them. The CDR3: CASSSSDGYEQYF. CDR3 DNA sequence: TGTGCCAGCAGTTCCTCTGACGGCTACGAGCAGTACTTC.

This clonotype occurred many times. The chain employs TRBV9 and TRBJ1-6; TRBD1 matches at 7 bases. The junction had 4 bases not matched to a gene; V was cut back by 3 bases and J by 7 bases. The germline V gene has CDR1 SGDLS and CDR2 YYNGEE. The CDR3 length is 14 residues. The CDR3 loop is CASSGPTGNSPLHF. CDR3 in DNA: TGTGCCAGCAGCGGTCCGACAGGGAATTCACCCCTCCACTTT.

The rearrangement links TRBV5-1 to TRBJ2-7, with 9 positions matching TRBD1. The CDR3 covers 15 residues. From germline, CDR1 is SGHRS and CDR2 YFSETQ. V dropped 4 bases and J dropped 6; count of bases not matched to a gene: 11. The CDR3 loop is CASSIGQGRWAEQYF. Here the CDR3 DNA reads TGCGCCAGCAGCATAGGACAGGGGAGGTGGGCCGAGCAGTACTTC. The entire variable domain, with the rest obtained from reference TRBV5-1 and TRBJ2-7, is as follows: KAGVTQTPRYLIKTRGQQVTLSCSPISGHRSVSWYQQTPGQGLQFLFEYFSETQRNKGNFPGRFSGRQFSNSRSEMNVSTLELGDSALYLCASSIGQGRWAEQYFGPGTRLTVT.

In its sample, this clonotype is medium-sized (0.01 to 0.1%). The chain joins TRBV25-1 to TRBJ1-2, with unresolved D. The CDR3 runs to 13 residues. From germline, CDR1 is MGHDK and CDR2 SYGVNS. Trimming took 3 bases from V and 1 from J, leaving 6 bases between them. The CDR3 sequence: CASSELGNYGYTF. Here the CDR3 DNA reads TGTGCCAGCAGTGAGCTGGGTAACTATGGCTACACCTTC.

This clonotype has a count of ten or more. V and J are TRBV5-6 and TRBJ1-1; tentatively, D is TRBD1 (6 bases). This CDR3 region has 14 residues. Germline CDR1 and CDR2: SGHDT and YYEEEE. V lost 5 bases to trimming and J lost 1 base, with 12 bases between them. In DNA form, the CDR3 reads TGTGCCAGCAGTCGACAGGCGACGAACACTGAAGCTTTCTTT. Its translation is CASSRQATNTEAFF.

Concerning this clonotype itself: The DNA is left out, because the CDR3 cannot be placed on it with certainty; the CDR3 is given as TCRdb lists it. This chain connects TRBV7-9 to TRBJ1-4. The CDR3 is 19 residues long, ends included. Germline assignment: CDR1 SEHNR and CDR2 FQNEAQ (reference sequence). The CDR3 sequence: CASSFYICSASPENEKLFF.

In its sample, this clonotype was seen many times. V usage is TRBV14 and J usage is TRBJ2-7; D is uncertain. V was trimmed by 1 base and J by 6 bases, leaving 10 bases between them. This CDR3 spans 13 amino acids. Germline V gene data show CDR1 as SGHDN and CDR2 as FVKESK. The CDR3 DNA sequence: TGTGCCAGCAGCCAAGGTAGACGGGTCGAGCAGTACTTC. Residues: CASSQGRRVEQYF.

In its sample, this clonotype was seen many times. CDR3 sequence (DNA): TGCAGCGTTGGCCGGGGCGCGGGCACTGAAGCTTTCTTT. Protein sequence: CSVGRGAGTEAFF. The genes are TRBV29-1 and TRBJ1-1, with D possibly matching TRBD1 (5 bases). The CDR3 consists of 13 residues. Per the germline V gene, CDR1 is SQVTM and CDR2 is ANQGSEA. V lost 4 bases, J lost 4 bases, and 13 bases lay in between.

This clonotype came up many times. This rearrangement joins TRBV7-9 to TRBJ2-3; D assignment may be TRBD1 or TRBD2 (5 bases each). With 5 bases removed from V and 6 bases from J, the gap between germline ends came to 24 bases. From germline, CDR1 is SEHNR and CDR2 FQNEAQ (reference sequence). CDR3 length equals 17 residues. The chain's CDR3 is CASSVMGVITLSDTQYF. CDR3 DNA: TGTGCCAGCAGCGTCATGGGGGTAATCACTTTATCGGATACGCAGTATTTT.

This clonotype showed up many times. J is TRBJ2-1 and V is TRBV28; 11 nucleotides agree with TRBD1. This CDR3 is 19 amino acids long. Germline V gives CDR1 MDHEN, CDR2 SYDVKM. V was clipped by 4 bases and J by 0 bases; unmatched bases: 11. The CDR3 reads CASSWDRGTFGSSYNEQFF. CDR3 coding DNA: TGTGCCAGCAGTTGGGACAGGGGGACGTTCGGAAGCTCCTACAATGAGCAGTTCTTC.

This clonotype was observed at least ten times. No DNA is shown, since the ends of the CDR3 on it are uncertain; the CDR3 is the one TCRdb lists. The V call is TRBV7-5, the J call TRBJ2-5. TRBV7-5 is tagged as a pseudogene. Both ends counted, the CDR3 spans 16 residues. CDR3 protein: CISVSEAYPAPKAQYF.

This clonotype was recorded at least ten times. The junction and the germline gene differ at one end; a read error may be behind it. The rearrangement joins TRBV9 to TRBJ2-1; D is perhaps TRBD2 (5 bases). In germline, CDR1 is SGDLS, CDR2 YYNGEE. This CDR3 has 14 amino acids. CDR3 loop: CASSVGLGYNEQFF. The CDR3 coding sequence is TGTGCCAGCAGTGTAGGACTCGGATACAATGAGCAGTTCTTC.

This clonotype showed up many times. The chain links TRBV29-1 to TRBJ2-5; a possible D gene is TRBD1 (5 bases). Per the germline V gene, CDR1 is SQVTM and CDR2 is ANQGSEA. The CDR3 runs to 13 residues. The V end was cut by 4 bases, the J end by 2 bases, with 11 bases between. This CDR3 is CSVGVTAQETQYF. DNA for the CDR3: TGCAGCGTTGGTGTGACAGCACAAGAGACCCAGTACTTC.

The chain has TRBV20-1 and TRBJ2-7; no definite D call. Trimming stripped 3 bases from V and 7 bases from J, with 16 bases between. Germline CDR1 is DFQATT and CDR2 is SNEGSKA (reference sequence). This CDR3 region has 13 residues. The CDR3 coding sequence is TGCAGTGCTAGGGACCCCCCAGTTGGTGAGCAGTACTTC. It encodes CSARDPPVGEQYF.

This clonotype was counted ten times or more. This rearrangement joins TRBV14 to TRBJ2-7; 10 nucleotides match TRBD2. Germline CDR1 reads SGHDN; CDR2 reads FVKESK. Unmatched junction bases numbered 2, after V lost 1 base and J lost 2 bases. This CDR3 is 15 amino acids long. CDR3 DNA: TGTGCCAGCAGCCAAGGGACTAGCGGCCCCTACGAGCAGTACTTC. Translation: CASSQGTSGPYEQYF.

This clonotype has at least ten counts. CDR3 sequence reads: CASSLSWGLAGGFNEQFF. CDR3 DNA: TGTGCCAGCAGCTTATCGTGGGGACTAGCGGGGGGTTTCAATGAGCAGTTCTTC. The chain joins TRBV7-2 to TRBJ2-1, with 15 bases that match TRBD2. The CDR3 consists of 18 residues. The germline gives CDR1 SGHTA, CDR2 FQGNSA. The V gene end was trimmed by 2 bases and the J gene end by 6 bases; junction bases not matched to a gene: 8.

This clonotype was counted ten times or more. The genes are TRBV20-1 and TRBJ2-7; 7 nucleotides match TRBD1. Losses at the gene ends were 6 bases for V and 7 bases for J; bases not matched to a gene: 15. CDR3 size: 14 residues. Germline CDR1 DFQATT, CDR2 SNEGSKA (reference sequence). The DNA of the CDR3 is TGCAGTGCCACTAAAACCGGGACAGAAAAAGAGCAGTACTTC. This codes for CSATKTGTEKEQYF.

This clonotype has ten or more counts. This rearrangement joins TRBV28 to TRBJ2-1; D is perhaps TRBD1 (5 bases). Germline assignment: CDR1 MDHEN and CDR2 SYDVKM. V was shortened by 7 bases and J by 2 bases, with 6 bases between the two germline ends. The CDR3 is 12 amino acids. CDR3 sequence: CASKTAYNEQFF. As DNA, the CDR3 is TGTGCCAGCAAGACAGCCTACAATGAGCAGTTCTTC.

This clonotype was detected many times. This chain links TRBV20-1 with TRBJ2-7; TRBD2 matches at 7 bases. This CDR3 spans 13 amino acids. With 5 bases clipped from V and 0 bases from J, the junction kept 4 bases outside the gene matches. Germline CDR1 and CDR2: DFQATT and SNEGSKA (reference sequence). In DNA, the CDR3 is TGCAGTGCTCCGAGGGACTACTCCTACGAGCAGTACTTC. This encodes CSAPRDYSYEQYF.

This clonotype was seen at least ten times. This chain joins TRBV14 and TRBJ1-2, with 10 nucleotides matching TRBD1. The CDR3 loop spans 16 amino acids. Per germline, CDR1 SGHDN and CDR2 FVKESK. Unmatched junction bases numbered 5, after V lost 1 base and J lost 3 bases. Here the CDR3 DNA reads TGTGCCAGCAGCCAAGGACAGGGGGCTTTCGACTATGGCTACACCTTC. Amino acids: CASSQGQGAFDYGYTF.

CDR3 protein: CATSRFSQNTDTQYF. In DNA, the CDR3 is TGTGCCACCAGCAGATTTAGCCAAAACACAGATACGCAGTATTTT. The genes are TRBV15 and TRBJ2-3; D unclear. CDR1 is LNHNV and CDR2 is YYDKDF in the germline V gene (reference sequence). The V and J ends lost 2 bases and 2 bases respectively, with 11 bases between them. The CDR3 spans 15 residues.

In this sample, this clonotype turned up many times. This chain connects TRBV12-3 or TRBV12-4 to TRBJ2-7; D call uncertain. The CDR3 length is 14 residues. Between the trimmed V and J ends, which lost 4 bases and 6 bases, there was a span of 16 bases. Here the CDR3 DNA reads TGTGCCAGCAGTTCCGAAGGGTCAGTGGGCGAGCAGTACTTC. This gives the protein CASSSEGSVGEQYF.